What follows is one TCR beta chain and its context. These data are taken from a study of blood T cell repertoires in COVID-19. Study-wide context: Specimens from acute and convalescent COVID-19 originated in the United States, Italy and Spain. T cells, B-cell-depleted T cells, or PBMCs provided the cDNA or gDNA that served as material.

This CDR3 region has 13 residues. CDR1 is MNHEY, CDR2 SMNVEV, per germline (reference sequence). Trimming at V came to 6 bases and at J to 6 bases, leaving 7 bases not matched to a gene. How the authors handled the data: Estimation of nucleated cell counts relied on the amplification of reference gene primers. The repertoire was sequenced with immunoSEQ multiplex PCR; TCRdb's copy has only in-frame clones and lacks some. D and trimming come from the DNA, and the V and J calls and clone size come from that table. The table records around 40,000 clones, approximately 91% of them present only once. Sequenced input: peripheral blood. The chain combines TRBV27 with TRBJ1-2; TRBD1 agrees at 7 bases. The TCR originated in an elderly woman with acute or convalescent COVID-19. The CDR3 DNA follows: TGTGCCAGCAGATCGACAGGGACGCATGGCTACACCTTC. Amino acids: CASRSTGTHGYTF.